Listed below are T cell receptor beta chains from one sample, sequenced in a study of blood T cell repertoires in COVID-19. Assay used: immunoSEQ multiplex PCR; TCRdb lists only in-frame clones, some missing. Altogether roughly 410,000 clones are present, around 87% being singletons, with the ten largest covering 2.3%. The material sequenced was peripheral blood. Receptors were obtained from a woman aged 60 to 75 with COVID-19, enrolled during active disease. Both conserved end residues are part of each CDR3. D genes are given only for firm matches. Expanded clones are given a class, and other clones once, few, many or no size at all.

D: -; V: TRBV5-1; size: -; J: TRBJ2-5; CDR3: CASSLTAGPSGETQYF; DNA: TGCGCCAGCAGCTTGACGGCGGGGCCATCGGGGGAGACCCAGTACTTC
D: TRBD1; V: TRBV29-1; size: -; J: TRBJ2-2; CDR3: CSVSGTATLPGELFF; DNA: TGCAGCGTTTCCGGGACAGCCACATTGCCCGGGGAGCTGTTTTTT
D: -; V: TRBV12-5; size: once; J: TRBJ2-5; CDR3: CASGLGAQETQYF; DNA: TGTGCTAGTGGTTTGGGGGCCCAAGAGACCCAGTACTTC
D: TRBD1; V: TRBV5-1; size: -; J: TRBJ1-2; CDR3: CASSWTGQANYGYTF; DNA: TGCGCCAGCAGCTGGACAGGGCAGGCTAACTATGGCTACACCTTC
D: TRBD2; V: TRBV9; size: -; J: TRBJ2-1; CDR3: CASSVALAGAYNEQFF; DNA: TGTGCCAGCAGCGTAGCCTTAGCGGGCGCCTACAATGAGCAGTTCTTC
D: -; V: TRBV28; size: -; J: TRBJ1-2; CDR3: CASSFGSSGGYTF; DNA: TGTGCCAGCAGTTTTGGATCGTCCGGGGGCTACACCTTC
D: -; V: TRBV6-1; size: -; J: TRBJ2-3; CDR3: CASSEDSHDTQYF; DNA: TGTGCCAGCAGTGAAGACTCCCACGATACGCAGTATTTT
D: TRBD1; V: TRBV19; size: -; J: TRBJ2-7; CDR3: CASSIRQGSYEQYF; DNA: TGTGCCAGTAGTATAAGACAGGGGTCCTACGAGCAGTACTTC
D: -; V: TRBV5-4; size: -; J: TRBJ1-4; CDR3: CASSRAGFNEKLFF; DNA: TGTGCCAGCAGCCGGGCGGGGTTTAATGAAAAACTGTTTTTT
D: -; V: TRBV5-8; size: -; J: TRBJ1-1; CDR3: CASSSGVLKNTEAFF; DNA: TGTGCCAGCAGCTCCGGGGTTCTTAAGAACACTGAAGCTTTCTTT
D: TRBD2; V: TRBV7-9; size: -; J: TRBJ2-1; CDR3: CASSLGSGGHNEQFF; DNA: TGTGCCAGCAGCTTAGGTAGCGGGGGGCACAATGAGCAGTTCTTC
D: -; V: TRBV5-1; size: -; J: TRBJ2-5; CDR3: CASSSLINQETQYF; DNA: TGCGCCAGCAGCTCCCTAATAAACCAAGAGACCCAGTACTTC
D: -; V: TRBV6-1; size: -; J: TRBJ1-4; CDR3: CASSESGLIKREKLFF; DNA: TGTGCCAGCAGTGAAAGCGGCCTCATCAAACGGGAAAAACTGTTTTTT
D: TRBD2; V: TRBV2; size: -; J: TRBJ2-7; CDR3: CASSLGGSPIRSQYF; DNA: TGTGCCAGCAGCCTGGGGGGGAGCCCTATCCGGTCCCAGTACTTC
D: TRBD2; V: TRBV2; size: -; J: TRBJ2-3; CDR3: CASLGAGTSSITSTDTQYF; DNA: TGTGCCAGCCTGGGGGCCGGGACTAGCAGCATAACTAGCACAGATACGCAGTATTTT
D: TRBD1; V: TRBV18; size: once; J: TRBJ1-1; CDR3: CASSPGQGSGEAFF; DNA: TGTGCCAGCTCACCGGGACAGGGTTCGGGTGAAGCTTTCTTT
D: TRBD1; V: TRBV19; size: once; J: TRBJ2-2; CDR3: CASRGLDRANTGELFF; DNA: TGTGCCAGTAGGGGCCTAGACAGGGCGAACACCGGGGAGCTGTTTTTT
D: -; V: TRBV5-1; size: -; J: TRBJ2-5; CDR3: CASSLAGGYQETQYF; DNA: TGCGCCAGCAGCTTGGCAGGGGGGTACCAAGAGACCCAGTACTTC
D: -; V: TRBV27; size: -; J: TRBJ1-5; CDR3: CASSTIRNQPQHF; DNA: TGTGCCAGCAGTACAATTCGCAATCAGCCCCAGCATTTT
D: TRBD1; V: TRBV24-1; size: -; J: TRBJ1-1; CDR3: CATSDFEGAEDTEAFF; DNA: TGTGCCACCAGTGATTTTGAGGGGGCAGAGGACACTGAAGCTTTCTTT
D: -; V: TRBV2; size: many; J: TRBJ2-5; CDR3: CASSEVLGTMETQYF; DNA: TGTGCCAGCAGTGAAGTTTTGGGCACGATGGAGACCCAGTACTTC
D: -; V: TRBV3-1/TRBV3-2; size: -; J: TRBJ1-2; CDR3: CASSHTEYGYTF; DNA: TGTGCCAGCAGCCACACCGAGTATGGCTACACCTTC
D: -; V: TRBV6-5; size: few; J: TRBJ2-7; CDR3: CASSLQGIYEQYF; DNA: TGTGCCAGCAGTTTGCAGGGCATCTACGAGCAGTACTTC
D: TRBD1; V: TRBV29-1; size: -; J: TRBJ2-1; CDR3: CSVRGTGYNEQFF; DNA: TGCAGCGTTCGTGGGACAGGGTACAATGAGCAGTTCTTC
D: TRBD1; V: TRBV27; size: -; J: TRBJ2-7; CDR3: CASPRQGAPYEQYF; DNA: TGTGCCAGCCCCCGACAGGGGGCTCCCTACGAGCAGTACTTC
D: TRBD1; V: TRBV19; size: -; J: TRBJ2-7; CDR3: CASSTGQGAYEQYF; DNA: TGTGCCAGTAGTACGGGACAGGGGGCTTACGAGCAGTACTTC
D: TRBD1; V: TRBV18; size: many; J: TRBJ2-3; CDR3: CASSPPAGQGTDTQYF; DNA: TGTGCCAGCTCACCACCGGCGGGACAGGGGACAGATACGCAGTATTTT
D: TRBD1; V: TRBV6-5; size: once; J: TRBJ2-2; CDR3: CASSRQGANTGELFF; DNA: TGTGCCAGCAGCAGACAGGGGGCGAACACCGGGGAGCTGTTTTTT
D: TRBD1; V: TRBV27; size: -; J: TRBJ2-7; CDR3: CASSGGQPRTYEQYF; DNA: TGTGCCAGCAGTGGGGGACAGCCACGTACCTACGAGCAGTACTTC
D: -; V: TRBV29-1; size: -; J: TRBJ2-3; CDR3: CSVVYYPRSTDTQYF; DNA: TGCAGCGTTGTATACTATCCCCGGAGCACAGATACGCAGTATTTT
D: TRBD1; V: TRBV2; size: -; J: TRBJ2-2; CDR3: CASKGQANTGELFF; DNA: TGTGCCAGCAAGGGACAGGCCAACACCGGGGAGCTGTTTTTT
D: TRBD2; V: TRBV4-1; size: -; J: TRBJ2-2; CDR3: CASSQVRGGISTGELFF; DNA: TGCGCCAGCAGCCAAGTTCGGGGGGGGATCTCCACCGGGGAGCTGTTTTTT
D: TRBD1; V: TRBV2; size: -; J: TRBJ1-6; CDR3: CASTERGGQYNSPLHF; DNA: TGTGCCAGCACCGAACGGGGGGGACAGTATAATTCACCCCTCCACTTT
D: -; V: TRBV21-1; size: -; J: TRBJ2-7; CDR3: CASSKGRDRGLREQYF; DNA: TGTGCCAGCAGCAAAGGAAGGGACAGGGGGCTTCGCGAGCAGTACTTC
D: -; V: TRBV10-3; size: -; J: TRBJ1-3; CDR3: CAISDAGGGNTIYF; DNA: TGTGCCATCAGTGACGCGGGAGGCGGAAACACCATATATTTT
D: TRBD2; V: TRBV10-2; size: few; J: TRBJ2-1; CDR3: CASRAQGLAGVNEQFF; DNA: TGCGCCAGCAGGGCCCAGGGCCTAGCGGGGGTCAATGAGCAGTTCTTC
D: TRBD1; V: TRBV7-8; size: -; J: TRBJ1-4; CDR3: CASSPDRGRVGEKLFF; DNA: TGTGCCAGCAGCCCGGACAGGGGGCGAGTAGGTGAAAAACTGTTTTTT
D: -; V: TRBV6-5; size: -; J: TRBJ1-3; CDR3: CASIGPGNTIYF; DNA: TGTGCCAGCATTGGCCCGGGAAACACCATATATTTT
D: TRBD1; V: TRBV9; size: -; J: TRBJ2-1; CDR3: CASSVEGTGSNEQFF; DNA: TGTGCCAGCAGCGTAGAGGGGACAGGGAGTAATGAGCAGTTCTTC
D: TRBD2; V: TRBV18; size: -; J: TRBJ2-3; CDR3: CASSPPGVAGGSDTQYF; DNA: TGTGCCAGCTCACCACCTGGGGTAGCGGGGGGATCCGATACGCAGTATTTT
D: -; V: TRBV5-4; size: -; J: TRBJ2-1; CDR3: CASSFPGKGAYNEQFF; DNA: TGTGCCAGCAGCTTTCCGGGAAAGGGTGCCTACAATGAGCAGTTCTTC